This T cell receptor (beta chain) appears in the sequencing data of a study of metastatic and nonmetastatic thyroid tumors. The CDR3 spans 14 residues. Trimming removed 2 bases at V and 5 bases at J, with 10 bases between. The germline CDR1 and CDR2 sequences are SEHNR and FQNEAQ (reference sequence). TCRdb called clones again from the PCR reads with MiXCR. Of around 25,000 clones in the sample, approximately 13% were seen once. This clone was counted ten times or more. Its antigen remains unknown. Each patient came to thyroid surgery without any prior treatment (of any kind). Study observations and caveats: Benign nodules were reported to have significantly lower TCR beta diversity than malignant thyroid tumors, in blood and tumor.

The V and J genes are TRBV7-9 and TRBJ2-1; unclear D gene. The clonotype originates from a female donor with papillary thyroid cancer or a benign thyroid nodule (not recorded which). Some clones in this sample may be carry-over from other donors' samples. The sequenced sample was blood. CDR3 protein: CASSLSLGDNEQFF. CDR3 DNA: TGTGCCAGCAGCTTAAGTCTAGGAGACAATGAGCAGTTCTTC.